This T cell receptor (beta chain) was obtained from a study of cytomegalovirus exposure and HLA in healthy donors. Unrecorded immune exposure was likely among donors, who were nominally healthy when sampled. Study-level results: In vitro experiments confirmed that three CMV-associated chains were specific for CMV antigens. TCR beta chains numbering more than 150 were designated cytomegalovirus-associated.

A note on this clone: The antigen is undetermined. The junction does not match germline at one end; this may be a read error.

The primer mix had 60 Vbeta and 13 Jbeta primers. Authors' data handling: A later analysis tallied roughly 77 million unique TCR beta chains, roughly 11 million of them shared. Clones were read by immunoSEQ multiplex PCR, and TCRdb kept only the in-frame ones, dropping some. V and J calls plus clone size are reproduced from that table; the DNA served to infer D and trimming. The table lists some 110,000 clones, about 62% of them singletons. The CDR3 is 12 residues long. Germline V gene sequence: CDR1 MNHEY, CDR2 SVGAGI. The V and J genes are TRBV6-5 and TRBJ2-7; TRBD1 agrees at 7 bases. Sequencing input: PBMCs. This sequence was found in a woman aged 40 to 50 in good health and CMV-seropositive. In DNA, the CDR3 is TGTGCCGGCAGACAGGGCCCCTACGAGCAGTACTTC. This sequence encodes CAGRQGPYEQYF.